This is a list of T cell receptor beta chains from one sample in a study of CD8+ T cells in alopecia areata. Using immunoSEQ multiplex PCR, the repertoire was profiled, and TCRdb retains in-frame clones only, with some absent. The sample contains 200,000 to 250,000 clones, 50% to 75% of which appear only once. The specimen comprised CD4+ T cells sorted from blood, sampled at week 4, from a patient treated with tofacitinib. Source of these receptors: a human donor with alopecia areata. The conserved cysteine and the conserved F or W are not part of the CDR3 here. The D gene is left open where the match is weak.

cdr3_aa: ASSYSKVGSSYEQY
cdr3_length: 14
v_call: TRBV6-5
d_call: NA
j_call: TRBJ2-7

cdr3_aa: ASSFDRSLPF
cdr3_length: 10
v_call: TRBV5-1
d_call: NA
j_call: TRBJ1-1

cdr3_aa: ASSLTGEATDTQY
cdr3_length: 13
v_call: TRBV4-1
d_call: TRBD1
j_call: TRBJ2-3

cdr3_aa: ASSVSLGLAGGETQY
cdr3_length: 15
v_call: TRBV9
d_call: TRBD2
j_call: TRBJ2-5

cdr3_aa: ASSSIAGNGIED
cdr3_length: 12
v_call: TRBV11-2
d_call: TRBD2
j_call: TRBJ2-4

cdr3_aa: ASSLAGGRDTQY
cdr3_length: 12
v_call: TRBV7-2
d_call: NA
j_call: TRBJ2-3

cdr3_aa: AWSTRASGGRSSYNEQF
cdr3_length: 17
v_call: TRBV30
d_call: TRBD2
j_call: TRBJ2-1

cdr3_aa: ASSLQLQETQY
cdr3_length: 11
v_call: TRBV5-1
d_call: NA
j_call: TRBJ2-5

cdr3_aa: ALRNRQGNGNTIY
cdr3_length: 13
v_call: TRBV30
d_call: TRBD1
j_call: TRBJ1-3

cdr3_aa: ASSLPSAGTQY
cdr3_length: 11
v_call: TRBV7-6
d_call: NA
j_call: TRBJ2-5

cdr3_aa: ASSPAALDTQY
cdr3_length: 11
v_call: TRBV9
d_call: NA
j_call: TRBJ2-3

cdr3_aa: ASSLRNEKLF
cdr3_length: 10
v_call: TRBV7-9
d_call: NA
j_call: TRBJ1-4

cdr3_aa: ASSLVRQGETGELF
cdr3_length: 14
v_call: TRBV7-2
d_call: NA
j_call: TRBJ2-2

cdr3_aa: ASRFRGADTQY
cdr3_length: 11
v_call: TRBV27
d_call: NA
j_call: TRBJ2-3

cdr3_aa: ASSPSRGAAPLH
cdr3_length: 12
v_call: TRBV7-2
d_call: NA
j_call: TRBJ1-6

cdr3_aa: ASSLAGTNTGELF
cdr3_length: 13
v_call: TRBV7-2
d_call: NA
j_call: TRBJ2-2